The sequence of this T cell receptor (beta chain) was determined in a study of cytomegalovirus exposure and HLA in healthy donors. This clone turned up a few times. This CDR3 comprises 13 residues. Trimming left V 5 bases short and J 0 bases short, with 11 bases between. Per germline, CDR1 SQVTM and CDR2 ANQGSEA. PCR was performed using 60 Vbeta and 13 Jbeta primers. The repertoire was sequenced with immunoSEQ multiplex PCR; TCRdb's copy has only in-frame clones and lacks some. The table has some 180,000 clones, roughly 68% seen once. The sequenced material came from PBMCs. This chain joins TRBV29-1 and TRBJ2-7, with D possibly being TRBD1 (5 bases). The receptor comes from a young woman in good health and CMV-seronegative. The CDR3 DNA reads as TGCAGCGTTTTGAACAGGACCTCCTACGAGCAGTACTTC. Its protein product is CSVLNRTSYEQYF.